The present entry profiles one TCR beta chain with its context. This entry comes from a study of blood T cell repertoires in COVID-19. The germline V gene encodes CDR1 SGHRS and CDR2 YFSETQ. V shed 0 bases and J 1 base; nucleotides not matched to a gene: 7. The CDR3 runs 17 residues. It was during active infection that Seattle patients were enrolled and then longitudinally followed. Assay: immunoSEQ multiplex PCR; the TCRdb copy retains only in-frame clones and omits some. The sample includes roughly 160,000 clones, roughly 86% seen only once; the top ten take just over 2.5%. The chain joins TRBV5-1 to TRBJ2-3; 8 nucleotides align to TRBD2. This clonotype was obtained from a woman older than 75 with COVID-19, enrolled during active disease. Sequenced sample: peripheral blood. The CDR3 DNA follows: TGCGCCAGCAGCTTGGTTCTGGGAGCGGGAGGCACAGATACGCAGTATTTT. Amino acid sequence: CASSLVLGAGGTDTQYF.